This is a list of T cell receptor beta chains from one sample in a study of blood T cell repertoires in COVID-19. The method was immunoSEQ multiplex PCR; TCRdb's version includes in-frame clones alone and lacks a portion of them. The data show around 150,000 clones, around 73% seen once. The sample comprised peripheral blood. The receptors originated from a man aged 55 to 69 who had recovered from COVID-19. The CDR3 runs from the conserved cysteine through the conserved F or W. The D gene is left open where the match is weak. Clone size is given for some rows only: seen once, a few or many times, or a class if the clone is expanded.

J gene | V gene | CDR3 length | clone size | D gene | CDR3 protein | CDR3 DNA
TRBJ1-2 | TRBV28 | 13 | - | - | CASNRRQSYGYTF | TGTGCCAGCAATAGGAGGCAGTCATATGGCTACACCTTC
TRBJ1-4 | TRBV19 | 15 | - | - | CASSILPGTNEKLFF | TGTGCCAGTAGTATTCTGCCGGGAACTAATGAAAAACTGTTTTTT
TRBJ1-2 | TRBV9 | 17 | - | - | CASSPSGGGISPYGYTF | TGTGCCAGCAGCCCAAGCGGCGGTGGAATTTCTCCTTATGGCTACACCTTC
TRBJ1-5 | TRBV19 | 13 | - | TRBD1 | CASNNRGNQPQHF | TGTGCCAGTAATAACAGGGGAAATCAGCCCCAGCATTTT
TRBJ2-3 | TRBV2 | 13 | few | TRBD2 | CASGLAGTDTQYF | TGTGCCAGTGGACTAGCGGGCACAGATACGCAGTATTTT
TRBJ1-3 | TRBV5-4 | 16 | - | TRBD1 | CASSQNQGAAGNTIYF | TGTGCCAGCAGCCAAAACCAGGGGGCGGCTGGAAACACCATATATTTT
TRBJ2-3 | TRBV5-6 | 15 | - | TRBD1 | CASSSTGGFTDTQYF | TGTGCCAGCAGTTCGACAGGGGGATTCACAGATACGCAGTATTTT
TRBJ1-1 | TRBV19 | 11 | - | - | CAIQVGTEAFF | TGTGCCATACAGGTTGGCACTGAAGCTTTCTTT
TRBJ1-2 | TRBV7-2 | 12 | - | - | CASSFTTRGYTF | TGTGCCAGCAGCTTCACCACTCGGGGCTACACCTTC
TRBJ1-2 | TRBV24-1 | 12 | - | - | CATSEQGYGYTF | TGTGCCACCAGTGAACAGGGTTATGGCTACACCTTC
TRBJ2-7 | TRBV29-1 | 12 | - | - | CSVRASSYEQYF | TGCAGCGTCCGCGCGAGCTCCTACGAGCAGTACTTC
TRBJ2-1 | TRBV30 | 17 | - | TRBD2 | CAWTKRTTSGGRGEQFF | TGTGCCTGGACCAAAAGGACTACTAGCGGGGGCCGGGGTGAGCAGTTCTTC
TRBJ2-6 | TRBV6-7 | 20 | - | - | CASSYSTSGFLLSGANVLTF | TGTGCCAGCAGTTACTCGACTTCTGGGTTTTTACTCTCTGGGGCCAACGTCCTGACTTTC
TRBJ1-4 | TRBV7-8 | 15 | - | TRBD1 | CASSATGGFNEKLFF | TGTGCCAGCAGCGCAACAGGGGGCTTTAATGAAAAACTGTTTTTT
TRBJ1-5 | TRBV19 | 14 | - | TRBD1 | CASSTRQGNQPQHF | TGTGCCAGTAGTACAAGACAGGGAAATCAGCCCCAGCATTTT
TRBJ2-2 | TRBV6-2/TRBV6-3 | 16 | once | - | CASSYPTGHAPGELFF | TGTGCCAGCAGTTATCCTACGGGTCACGCACCCGGGGAGCTGTTTTTT
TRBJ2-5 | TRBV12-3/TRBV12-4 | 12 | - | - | CASSPMEGPQYF | TGTGCCAGCAGCCCTATGGAGGGACCCCAGTACTTC
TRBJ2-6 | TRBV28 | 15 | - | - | CASSFPGSGANVLTF | TGTGCCAGCAGTTTTCCAGGCTCTGGGGCCAACGTCCTGACTTTC
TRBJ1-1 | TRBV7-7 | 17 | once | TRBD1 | CASSLTRTGIMNTEAFF | TGTGCTAGCAGCTTAACGAGGACAGGTATCATGAACACTGAAGCTTTCTTT
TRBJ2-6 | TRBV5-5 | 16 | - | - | CASSLTGVPGANVLTF | TGTGCCAGCAGCCTGACAGGAGTCCCTGGGGCCAACGTCCTGACTTTC
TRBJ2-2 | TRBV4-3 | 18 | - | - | CASSQDVDLAINTGELFF | TGCGCCAGCAGCCAAGATGTAGATCTAGCGATCAACACCGGGGAGCTGTTTTTT